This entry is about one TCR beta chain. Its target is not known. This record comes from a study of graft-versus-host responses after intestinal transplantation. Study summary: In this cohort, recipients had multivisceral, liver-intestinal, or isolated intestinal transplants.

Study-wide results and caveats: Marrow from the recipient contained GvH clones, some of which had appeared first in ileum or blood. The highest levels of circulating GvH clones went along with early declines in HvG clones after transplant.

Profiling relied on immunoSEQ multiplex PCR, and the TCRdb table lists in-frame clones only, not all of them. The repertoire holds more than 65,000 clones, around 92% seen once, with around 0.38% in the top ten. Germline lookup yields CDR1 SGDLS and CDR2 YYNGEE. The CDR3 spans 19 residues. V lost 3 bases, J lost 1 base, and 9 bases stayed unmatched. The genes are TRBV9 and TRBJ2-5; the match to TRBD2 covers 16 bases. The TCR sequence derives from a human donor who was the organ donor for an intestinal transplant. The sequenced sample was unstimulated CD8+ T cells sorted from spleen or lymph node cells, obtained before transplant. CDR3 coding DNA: TGTGCCAGCAGCGGGAATCCCGGGACTAGCGGGGGGGGCCAAGAGACCCAGTACTTC. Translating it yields CASSGNPGTSGGGQETQYF.